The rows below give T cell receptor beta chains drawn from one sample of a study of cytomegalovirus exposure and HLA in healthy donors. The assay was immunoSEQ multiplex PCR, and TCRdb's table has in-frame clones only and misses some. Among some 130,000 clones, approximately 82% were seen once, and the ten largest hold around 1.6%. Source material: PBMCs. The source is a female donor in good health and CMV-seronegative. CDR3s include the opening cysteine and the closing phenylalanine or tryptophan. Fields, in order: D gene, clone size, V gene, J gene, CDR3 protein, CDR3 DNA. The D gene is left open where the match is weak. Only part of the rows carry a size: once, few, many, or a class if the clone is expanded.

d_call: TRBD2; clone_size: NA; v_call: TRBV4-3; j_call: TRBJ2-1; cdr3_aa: CASSQGGGRVSSYNEQFF; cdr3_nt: TGCGCCAGCAGCCAAGGAGGCGGGAGAGTGTCCTCCTACAATGAGCAGTTCTTC
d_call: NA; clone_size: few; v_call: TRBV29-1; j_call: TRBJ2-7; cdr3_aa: CSVEDEDLAYEQYF; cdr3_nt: TGCAGCGTTGAAGATGAAGACCTAGCCTACGAGCAGTACTTC
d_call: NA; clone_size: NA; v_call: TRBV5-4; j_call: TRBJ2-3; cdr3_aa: CASSLPGMDTQYF; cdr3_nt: TGTGCCAGCAGCTTACCGGGGATGGATACGCAGTATTTT
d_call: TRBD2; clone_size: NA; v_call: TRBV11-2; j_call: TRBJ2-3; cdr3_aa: CASSDSGSQQDTQYF; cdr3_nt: TGTGCCAGCAGCGATAGCGGGAGTCAACAAGATACGCAGTATTTT
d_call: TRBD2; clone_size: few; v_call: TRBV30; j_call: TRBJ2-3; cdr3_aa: CAWSVGTSADTQYF; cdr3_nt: TGTGCCTGGAGTGTAGGGACTAGCGCAGATACGCAGTATTTT
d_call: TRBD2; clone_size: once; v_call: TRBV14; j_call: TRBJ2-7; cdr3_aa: CASSQDLTSGAYEQYF; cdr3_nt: TGTGCCAGCAGCCAAGATCTTACTAGCGGCGCCTACGAGCAGTACTTC
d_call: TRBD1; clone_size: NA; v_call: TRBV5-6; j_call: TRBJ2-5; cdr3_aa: CASSWDRGWEQYF; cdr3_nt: TGTGCCAGCAGCTGGGACAGGGGGTGGGAGCAGTACTTC
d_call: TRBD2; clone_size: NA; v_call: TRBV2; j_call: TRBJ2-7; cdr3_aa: CASSESLAGGYEQYF; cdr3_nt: TGTGCCAGCAGTGAATCATTAGCGGGAGGGTACGAGCAGTACTTC
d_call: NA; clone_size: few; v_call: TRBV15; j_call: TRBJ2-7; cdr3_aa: CATSRDIQGYEQYF; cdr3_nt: TGTGCCACCAGCAGAGATATACAGGGCTACGAGCAGTACTTC
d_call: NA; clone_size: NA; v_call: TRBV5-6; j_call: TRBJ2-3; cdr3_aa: CASSLGGAGHATQYF; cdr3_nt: TGTGCCAGCAGCCTGGGTGGGGCAGGGCACGCTACGCAGTATTTT
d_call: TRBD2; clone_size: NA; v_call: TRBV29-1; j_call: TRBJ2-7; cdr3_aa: CSAEGAGGAYEQYF; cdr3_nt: TGCAGCGCCGAGGGGGCGGGAGGGGCCTACGAGCAGTACTTC
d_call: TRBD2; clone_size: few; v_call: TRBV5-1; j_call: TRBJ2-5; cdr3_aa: CASSRSGLAGAETQYF; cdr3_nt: TGCGCCAGCAGCAGATCTGGACTAGCGGGAGCGGAGACCCAGTACTTC
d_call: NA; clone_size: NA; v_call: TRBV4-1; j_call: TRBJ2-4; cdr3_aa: CASSQGRESHIGPLAKNIQYF; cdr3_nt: TGCGCCAGCAGCCAAGGCAGGGAATCTCACATTGGTCCACTAGCCAAAAACATTCAGTACTTC
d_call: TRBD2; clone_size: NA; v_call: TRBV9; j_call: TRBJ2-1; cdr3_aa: CASSETSGRVAEQFF; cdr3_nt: TGTGCCAGCAGCGAGACTAGCGGGAGGGTGGCTGAGCAGTTCTTC
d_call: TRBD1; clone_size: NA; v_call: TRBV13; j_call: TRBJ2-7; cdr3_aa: CASSHRTGGGYEQYF; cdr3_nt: TGTGCCAGCAGCCATCGGACAGGGGGAGGCTACGAGCAGTACTTC
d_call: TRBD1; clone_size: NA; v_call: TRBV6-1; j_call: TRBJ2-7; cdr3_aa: CASSADRGLTVSSYEQYF; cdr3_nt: TGTGCCAGCAGTGCTGACAGGGGCCTGACCGTGAGCTCCTACGAGCAGTACTTC
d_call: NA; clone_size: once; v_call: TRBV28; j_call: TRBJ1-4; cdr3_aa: CASSLRVTLTTNEKLFF; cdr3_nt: TGTGCCAGCAGCCTCAGGGTCACTTTGACGACTAATGAAAAACTGTTTTTT
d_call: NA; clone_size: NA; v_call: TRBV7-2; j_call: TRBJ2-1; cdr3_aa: CASSQASEQFF; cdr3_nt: TGTGCCAGCAGCCAAGCAAGCGAGCAGTTCTTC